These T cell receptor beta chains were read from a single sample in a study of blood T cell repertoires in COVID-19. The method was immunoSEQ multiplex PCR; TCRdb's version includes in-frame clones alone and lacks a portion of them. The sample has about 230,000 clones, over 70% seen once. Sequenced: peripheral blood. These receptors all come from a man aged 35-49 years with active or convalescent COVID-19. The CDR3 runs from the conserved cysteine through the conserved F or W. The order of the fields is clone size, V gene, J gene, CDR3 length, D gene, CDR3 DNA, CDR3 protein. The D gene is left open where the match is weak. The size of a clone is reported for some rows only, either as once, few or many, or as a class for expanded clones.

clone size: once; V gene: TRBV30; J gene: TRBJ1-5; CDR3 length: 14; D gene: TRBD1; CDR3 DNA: TGTGCCTGGACCCCGGGACAGGGAGGTCAGCCCCAGCATTTT; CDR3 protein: CAWTPGQGGQPQHF
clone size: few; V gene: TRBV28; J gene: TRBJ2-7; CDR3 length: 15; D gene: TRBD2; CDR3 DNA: TGTGCCAGCAGTCCCTCCGGGACTAGCGACTACGAGCAGTACTTC; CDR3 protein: CASSPSGTSDYEQYF
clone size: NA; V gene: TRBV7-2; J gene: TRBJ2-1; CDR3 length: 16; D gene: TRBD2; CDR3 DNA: TGTGCCAGCAGCTTGGCCGGGACTAGCCGTTACAATGAGCAGTTCTTC; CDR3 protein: CASSLAGTSRYNEQFF
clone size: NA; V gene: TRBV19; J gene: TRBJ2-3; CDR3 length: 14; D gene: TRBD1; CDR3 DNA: TGTGCCAGTAGTATACAGGGGGCCACAGATACGCAGTATTTT; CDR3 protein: CASSIQGATDTQYF
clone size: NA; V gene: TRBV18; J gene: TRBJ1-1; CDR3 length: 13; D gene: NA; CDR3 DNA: TGTGCCAGCTCACCAGGGAGCCGCACTGAAGCTTTCTTT; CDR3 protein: CASSPGSRTEAFF
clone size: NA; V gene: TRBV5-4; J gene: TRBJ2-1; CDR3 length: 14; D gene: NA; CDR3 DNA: TGTGCCAGCAGTCCGAGTGCTTCCTACAATGAGCAGTTCTTC; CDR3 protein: CASSPSASYNEQFF
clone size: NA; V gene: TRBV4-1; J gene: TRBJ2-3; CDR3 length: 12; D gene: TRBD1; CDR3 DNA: TGCGCCAGCAGCTTAGGGGGCGATACGCAGTATTTT; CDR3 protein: CASSLGGDTQYF
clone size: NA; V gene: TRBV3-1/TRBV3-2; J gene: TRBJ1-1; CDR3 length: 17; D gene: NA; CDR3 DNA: TGTGCCAGCAGCCAAGATAGCACAGGGTCGATGAACACTGAAGCTTTCTTT; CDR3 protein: CASSQDSTGSMNTEAFF
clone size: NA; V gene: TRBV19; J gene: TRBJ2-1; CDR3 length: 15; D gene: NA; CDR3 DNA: TGTGCCAGTAGTATAGGACTAGTCCTCTACAATGAGCAGTTCTTC; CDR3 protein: CASSIGLVLYNEQFF
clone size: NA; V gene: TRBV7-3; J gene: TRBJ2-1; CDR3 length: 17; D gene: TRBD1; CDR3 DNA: TGTGCCAGCAGCTTATCGCCTCCCGGGACAGGGTCCGATGAGCAGTTCTTC; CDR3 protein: CASSLSPPGTGSDEQFF
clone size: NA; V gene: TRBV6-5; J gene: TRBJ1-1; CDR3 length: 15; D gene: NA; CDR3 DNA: TGTGCCAGCAGTTACTCGGGGCGGGGAGGCACTGAAGCTTTCTTT; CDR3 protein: CASSYSGRGGTEAFF
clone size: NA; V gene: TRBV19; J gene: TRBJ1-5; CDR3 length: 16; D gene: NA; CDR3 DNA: TGTGCCAGTAGTATAGGCCTAACAGGGAAGGGTCAGCCCCAGCATTTT; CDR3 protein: CASSIGLTGKGQPQHF
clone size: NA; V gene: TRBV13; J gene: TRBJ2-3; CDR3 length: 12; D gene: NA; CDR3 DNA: TGTGCCAGCAGCTCTAGCCCAGATACGCAGTATTTT; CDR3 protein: CASSSSPDTQYF
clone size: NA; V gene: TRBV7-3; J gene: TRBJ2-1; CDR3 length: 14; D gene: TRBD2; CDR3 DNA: TGTGCCAGCAGCTCTAGCGGCCCTGGGAATGAGCAGTTCTTC; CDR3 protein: CASSSSGPGNEQFF
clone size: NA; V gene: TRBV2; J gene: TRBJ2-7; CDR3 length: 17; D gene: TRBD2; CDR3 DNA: TGTGCCAGCAGTCTATCCGGGACTAGTCTAACATTCTACGAGCAGTACTTC; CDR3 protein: CASSLSGTSLTFYEQYF
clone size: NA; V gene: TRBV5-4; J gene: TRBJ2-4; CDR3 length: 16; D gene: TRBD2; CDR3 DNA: TGTGCCAGCAGCTTGGATGGCGGGGGGGATAAAAACATTCAGTACTTC; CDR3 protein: CASSLDGGGDKNIQYF
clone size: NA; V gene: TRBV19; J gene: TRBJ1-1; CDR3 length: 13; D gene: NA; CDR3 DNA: TGTGCCAGTAGTATAGGAGGGGGCACTGAAGCTTTCTTT; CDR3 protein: CASSIGGGTEAFF
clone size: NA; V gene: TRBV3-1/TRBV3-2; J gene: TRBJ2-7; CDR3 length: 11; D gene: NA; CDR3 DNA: TGTGCCAGCAGCCAACGTAACGAGCAGTACTTC; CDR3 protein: CASSQRNEQYF
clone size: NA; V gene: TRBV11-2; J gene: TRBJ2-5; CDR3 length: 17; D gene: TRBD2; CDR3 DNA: TGTGCCAGCAGCTTACGGGCTAGCGGGAGAACCAGGGAGACCCAGTACTTC; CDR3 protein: CASSLRASGRTRETQYF
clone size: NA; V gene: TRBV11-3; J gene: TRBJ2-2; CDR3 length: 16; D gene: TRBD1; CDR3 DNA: TGTGCCAGCAGCACCGCCGGACAGGGTAATCCCGGGGAGCTGTTTTTT; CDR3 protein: CASSTAGQGNPGELFF
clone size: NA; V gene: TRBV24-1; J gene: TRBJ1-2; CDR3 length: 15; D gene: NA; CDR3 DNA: TGTGCCACCAGTGATCGGCTCAGTGACAGAAATGGCTACACCTTC; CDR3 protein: CATSDRLSDRNGYTF
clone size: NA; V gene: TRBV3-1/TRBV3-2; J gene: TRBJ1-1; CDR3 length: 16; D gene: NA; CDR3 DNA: TGTGCCAGCAGCCAAGGTGGTTGGGGGGGTAACACTGAAGCTTTCTTT; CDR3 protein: CASSQGGWGGNTEAFF
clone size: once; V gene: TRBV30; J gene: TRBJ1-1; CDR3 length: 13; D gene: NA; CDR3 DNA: TGTGCCTGGAGTAGGCGGGGGAACACTGAAGCTTTCTTT; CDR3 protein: CAWSRRGNTEAFF
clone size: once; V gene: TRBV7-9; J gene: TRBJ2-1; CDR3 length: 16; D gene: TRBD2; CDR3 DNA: TGTGCCAGCAGCTTACCGGGACTAGCGGAGGGGAATGAGCAGTTCTTC; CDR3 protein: CASSLPGLAEGNEQFF
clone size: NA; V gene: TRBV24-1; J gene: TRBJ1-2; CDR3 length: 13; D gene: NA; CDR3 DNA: TGTGCCACCAGTGCCGAGGGCCACTATGGCTACACCTTC; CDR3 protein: CATSAEGHYGYTF
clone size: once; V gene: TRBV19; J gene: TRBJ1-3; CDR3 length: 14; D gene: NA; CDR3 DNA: TGTGCCAGTAAGGGGATAAACTCTGGAAACACCATATATTTT; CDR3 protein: CASKGINSGNTIYF
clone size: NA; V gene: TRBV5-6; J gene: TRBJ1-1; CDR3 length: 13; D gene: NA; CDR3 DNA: TGTGCCAGCAGCCAAGGGGTCGGCACTGAAGCTTTCTTT; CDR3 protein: CASSQGVGTEAFF
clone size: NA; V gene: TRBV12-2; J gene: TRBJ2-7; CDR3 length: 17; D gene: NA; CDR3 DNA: TGTGCAAGTCGCTTAAGAACGACTGGTTACAGAGGGTACGAGCAGTACTTC; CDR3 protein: CASRLRTTGYRGYEQYF
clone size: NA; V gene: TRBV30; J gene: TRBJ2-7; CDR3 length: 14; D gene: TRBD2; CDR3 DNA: TGTGCCTGGACGCCCGCACGGGGGGTTTACGAGCAGTACTTC; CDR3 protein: CAWTPARGVYEQYF
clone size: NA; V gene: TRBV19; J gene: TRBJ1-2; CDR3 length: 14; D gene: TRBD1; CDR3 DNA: TGTGCCAGTTCGTGGCCGGGACAGGGCTATGGCTACACCTTC; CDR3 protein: CASSWPGQGYGYTF
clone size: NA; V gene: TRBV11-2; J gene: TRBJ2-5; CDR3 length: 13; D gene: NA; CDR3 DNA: TGTGCCAGCAGCCTCCAGGGTTTCGAGACCCAGTACTTC; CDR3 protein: CASSLQGFETQYF
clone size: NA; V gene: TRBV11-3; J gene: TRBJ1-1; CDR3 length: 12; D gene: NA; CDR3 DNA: TGTGCCAGCAGCCTGCAGGACACTGAAGCTTTCTTT; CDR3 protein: CASSLQDTEAFF
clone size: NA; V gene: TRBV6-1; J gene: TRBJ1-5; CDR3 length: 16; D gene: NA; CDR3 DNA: TGTGCCAGCAGTGAGTCACCGGGACATCGCAATCAGCCCCAGCATTTT; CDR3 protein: CASSESPGHRNQPQHF
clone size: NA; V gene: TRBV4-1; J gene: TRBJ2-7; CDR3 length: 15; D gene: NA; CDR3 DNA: TGCGCCAGCAGCCAAGATCAGGGGTTTCCCTACGAGCAGTACTTC; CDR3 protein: CASSQDQGFPYEQYF
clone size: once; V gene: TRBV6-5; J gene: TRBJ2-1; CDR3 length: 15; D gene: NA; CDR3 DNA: TGTGCCAGCAGCCGAAGGGCGGACGGGAGCAATGAGCAGTTCTTC; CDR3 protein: CASSRRADGSNEQFF
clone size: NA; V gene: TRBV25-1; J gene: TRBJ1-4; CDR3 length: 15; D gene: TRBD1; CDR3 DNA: TGTGCCAGCAGTGAATCGGGACAGAATAATGAAAAACTGTTTTTT; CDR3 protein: CASSESGQNNEKLFF
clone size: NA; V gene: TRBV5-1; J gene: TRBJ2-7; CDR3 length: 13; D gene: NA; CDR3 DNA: TGCGCCAGCAGCCCGCGGGAATCTGCCGAGCAGTACTTC; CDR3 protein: CASSPRESAEQYF
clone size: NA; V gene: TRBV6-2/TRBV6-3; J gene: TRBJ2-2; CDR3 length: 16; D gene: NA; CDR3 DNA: TGTGCCAGCAGTTTCCCAGGGGGGAGGAACACCGGGGAGCTGTTTTTT; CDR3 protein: CASSFPGGRNTGELFF
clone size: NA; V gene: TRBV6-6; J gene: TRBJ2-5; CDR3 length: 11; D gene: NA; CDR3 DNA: TGTGCCAGCAGCCCTGAGGAGACCCAGTACTTC; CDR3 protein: CASSPEETQYF
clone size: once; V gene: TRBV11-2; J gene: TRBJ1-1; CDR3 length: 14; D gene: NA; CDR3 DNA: TGTGCCAGCACCTTCGGACACCAGAACACTGAAGCTTTCTTT; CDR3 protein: CASTFGHQNTEAFF
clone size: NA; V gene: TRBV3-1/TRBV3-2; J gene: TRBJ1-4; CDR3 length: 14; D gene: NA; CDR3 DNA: TGTGCCAGCAGCCAAGAGAGGTTGGTGAGGGAACTGTTTTTT; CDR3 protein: CASSQERLVRELFF
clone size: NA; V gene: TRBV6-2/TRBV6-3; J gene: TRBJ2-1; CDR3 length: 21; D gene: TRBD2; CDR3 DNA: TGTGCCAGCAGTTATAATTGGGATGGGACTAGCGGGCAAAGCTCCTACAATGAGCAGTTCTTC; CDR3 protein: CASSYNWDGTSGQSSYNEQFF
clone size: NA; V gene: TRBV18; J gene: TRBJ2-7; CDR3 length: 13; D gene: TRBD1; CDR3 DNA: TGTGCCAGCTCCTCAACAGGGGGCCTCGAGCAGTACTTC; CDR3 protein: CASSSTGGLEQYF